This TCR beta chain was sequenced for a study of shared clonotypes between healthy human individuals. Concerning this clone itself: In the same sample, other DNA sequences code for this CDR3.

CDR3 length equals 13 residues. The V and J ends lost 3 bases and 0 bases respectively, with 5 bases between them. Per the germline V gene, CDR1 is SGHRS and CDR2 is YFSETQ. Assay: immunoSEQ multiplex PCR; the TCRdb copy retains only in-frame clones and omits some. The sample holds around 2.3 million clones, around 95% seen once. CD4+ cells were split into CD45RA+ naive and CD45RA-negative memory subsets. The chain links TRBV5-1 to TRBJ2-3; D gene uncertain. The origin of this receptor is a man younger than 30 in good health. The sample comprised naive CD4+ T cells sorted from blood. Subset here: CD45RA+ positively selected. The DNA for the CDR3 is TGCGCCAGCAGCTCGCTTAGCACAGATACGCAGTATTTT. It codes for CASSSLSTDTQYF.